What follows are 15 T cell receptor beta chains derived from one specimen sequenced in a study of T cell responses to AZD1222 COVID-19 vaccine. This table comes from immunoSEQ multiplex PCR, and its TCRdb copy is limited to in-frame clones, with some not included. Among 150,000 to 200,000 clones listed, about 92% were seen once. This material consisted of peripheral blood, taken on day 0 of AZD1222 vaccination. The receptors were sampled from an adult in good health.

This chain links TRBV18 with TRBJ1-2, with 10 bases aligning to TRBD1. The CDR3 runs 15 residues. With V trimmed by 0 bases and J by 4 bases, 2 bases remained unmatched. Germline assignment: CDR1 KGHSH and CDR2 LQKENI. CDR3 loop: CASSPPDRGSYGYTF. Here the CDR3 DNA reads TGTGCCAGCTCACCACCGGACAGGGGGAGCTATGGCTACACCTTC.

The rearrangement links TRBV9 to TRBJ1-5; D unresolved. V dropped 0 bases and J dropped 11 bases, with 3 bases sitting between them. CDR3 length equals 10 residues. Germline V gene lookup returns CDR1 SGDLS and CDR2 YYNGEE. In DNA, the CDR3 is TGTGCCAGCAGCGTAGAGGCCCAGCATTTT. It translates to CASSVEAQHF.

The gene calls are TRBV19 and TRBJ1-5, with D possibly being TRBD1 (5 bases). There are 17 residues in the CDR3. Germline CDR1 reads LNHDA; CDR2 reads SQIVND (reference sequence). Trimming cost V 4 bases and J 0 bases, with 16 bases left between them. CDR3 nucleotide sequence: TGTGCCAGTAGTAACGAAGGAGGGGCCACTAGCAATCAGCCCCAGCATTTT. Translated: CASSNEGGATSNQPQHF.

The V gene is TRBV5-1, the J gene TRBJ2-7, with 8 bases that match TRBD1. The CDR3 totals 13 residues. The junction had 2 bases not matched to a gene; V was cut back by 3 bases and J by 3 bases. Looked up from germline, CDR1 is SGHRS and CDR2 is YFSETQ. This CDR3 reads CASSYGQGYEQYF. CDR3 DNA: TGCGCCAGCAGCTACGGACAGGGCTACGAGCAGTACTTC.

The chain combines TRBV5-1 with TRBJ2-7; D possibly matches TRBD1 or TRBD2 (5 bases each). Germline V gene lookup returns CDR1 SGHRS and CDR2 YFSETQ. The CDR3 spans 13 residues. The V end was cut by 4 bases, the J end by 0 bases, with 8 bases between. The CDR3: CASSNGASYEQYF. The CDR3 coding sequence is TGCGCCAGCAGCAACGGGGCCTCCTACGAGCAGTACTTC.

The table lists this clone with a count of one. The chain couples TRBV5-6 to TRBJ2-1, with D tentatively TRBD2 (5 bases). Trimming pared 4 bases from V and 9 bases from J, leaving 26 bases between. Germline values: CDR1 SGHDT, CDR2 YYEEEE. The CDR3 length is 17 residues. The CDR3: CASSNALERNPAGEQFF. The DNA of the CDR3 is TGTGCCAGCAGCAATGCCCTAGAACGGAACCCGGCGGGTGAGCAGTTCTTC.

The J gene is TRBJ2-3, the V gene TRBV27, with TRBD2 matching 8 bases. With 9 bases clipped from V and 1 base from J, the junction kept 6 bases outside the gene matches. The CDR3 is made up of 14 amino acids. Germline V gene data show CDR1 as MNHEY and CDR2 as SMNVEV (reference sequence). For the CDR3, the DNA is TGTGCCAGTAAAGCGGGAGCGGGCACAGATACGCAGTATTTT. Translating gives CASKAGAGTDTQYF.

V is TRBV4-1 and J is TRBJ2-3; D is undetermined. V was clipped by 1 base and J by 3 bases, with 8 bases between them. There are 14 residues in the CDR3. Germline-derived CDR1 and CDR2 are MGHRA and YSYEKL. As DNA, the CDR3 is TGCGCCAGCAGCCAAGGGGCCATGACAGATACGCAGTATTTT. It translates to CASSQGAMTDTQYF.

J is TRBJ2-2 and V is TRBV5-4; 10 bases align to TRBD2. The V and J ends lost 3 bases and 6 bases, in that order; junction bases with no gene match: 11. The CDR3 contains 17 residues. Germline CDR1 and CDR2: SGHNT and YYREEE (reference sequence). The CDR3 coding sequence is TGTGCCAGCAGCTGGGGGGCGGCTAGCGGGAGCTCCGGGGAGCTGTTTTTT. The encoded protein is CASSWGAASGSSGELFF.

This clone appeared once. The chain is built from TRBV11-2 and TRBJ2-3, with 8 bases lining up with TRBD2. The CDR3 spans 16 residues. CDR1 SGHAT and CDR2 FQNNGV come from the germline V gene. With V trimmed by 5 bases and J by 4 bases, 11 bases remained unmatched. The CDR3 reads CASSPSGRARADTQYF. In DNA, the CDR3 is TGTGCCAGCAGCCCCTCCGGGAGGGCCAGGGCAGATACGCAGTATTTT.

The table lists this clone with a count of one. The rearrangement links TRBV5-1 to TRBJ1-1; D remains unclear. Per germline, CDR1 SGHRS and CDR2 YFSETQ. V was trimmed by 1 base and J by 2 bases, leaving 9 bases between them. The CDR3 contains 14 residues. The CDR3 DNA is TGCGCCAGCAGCTTGACGGCCTTTAACACTGAAGCTTTCTTT. As protein: CASSLTAFNTEAFF. The full variable domain, with the rest looked up from reference TRBV5-1 and TRBJ1-1, is KAGVTQTPRYLIKTRGQQVTLSCSPISGHRSVSWYQQTPGQGLQFLFEYFSETQRNKGNFPGRFSGRQFSNSRSEMNVSTLELGDSALYLCASSLTAFNTEAFFGQGTRLTVV.

This sequence joins TRBV5-6 and TRBJ2-7; tentatively, D is TRBD2 (6 bases). Germline loops: CDR1 SGHDT, CDR2 YYEEEE. The CDR3 totals 15 residues. V lost 2 bases, J lost 0 bases, and 12 bases lay in between. The CDR3 protein is CASSFGGILSYEQYF. The CDR3 DNA reads TGTGCCAGCAGCTTTGGCGGGATCCTCTCCTACGAGCAGTACTTC.

This clone has just a few counts. The genes are TRBV19 and TRBJ1-5; TRBD1 is a possible D gene (5 bases). V lost 4 bases to trimming and J lost 6 bases, with 10 bases between them. The CDR3 runs 13 residues. In germline, CDR1 is LNHDA, CDR2 SQIVND (reference sequence). The CDR3 is CASSTGRSQPQHF. CDR3 coding DNA: TGTGCCAGTAGTACGGGGCGGAGTCAGCCCCAGCATTTT.

The chain has TRBV5-1 and TRBJ1-1; D uncertain. Germline CDR1 SGHRS, CDR2 YFSETQ. This CDR3 has 14 residues. V was shortened by 4 bases and J by 5 bases, with 15 bases between the two germline ends. The CDR3 sequence: CASSPVPGRTEAFF. CDR3 bases: TGCGCCAGCAGCCCCGTCCCGGGCAGGACTGAAGCTTTCTTT. The whole variable domain, remainder taken from reference TRBV5-1 and TRBJ1-1, is KAGVTQTPRYLIKTRGQQVTLSCSPISGHRSVSWYQQTPGQGLQFLFEYFSETQRNKGNFPGRFSGRQFSNSRSEMNVSTLELGDSALYLCASSPVPGRTEAFFGQGTRLTVV.

The V gene is TRBV19, the J gene TRBJ1-1; no reliable D call. Germline loops: CDR1 LNHDA, CDR2 SQIVND (reference sequence). The CDR3 is 15 residues long. V was trimmed by 6 bases and J by 7 bases, leaving 21 bases between them. The CDR3 reads CASSPDPWGTDEAFF. The CDR3 region has the DNA TGTGCCAGTAGCCCCGACCCTTGGGGTACTGATGAAGCTTTCTTT.